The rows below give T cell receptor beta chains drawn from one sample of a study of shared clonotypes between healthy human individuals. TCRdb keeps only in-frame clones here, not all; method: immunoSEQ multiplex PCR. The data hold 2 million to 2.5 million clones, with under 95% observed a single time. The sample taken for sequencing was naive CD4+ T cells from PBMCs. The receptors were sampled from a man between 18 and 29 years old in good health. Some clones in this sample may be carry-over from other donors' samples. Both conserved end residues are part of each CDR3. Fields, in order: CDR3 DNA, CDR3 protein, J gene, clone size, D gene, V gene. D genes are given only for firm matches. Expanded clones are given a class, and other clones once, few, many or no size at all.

DNA: TGTGCCAGCAGTTTGGGGACAGGGGTCAATCAGCCCCAGCATTTT; CDR3: CASSLGTGVNQPQHF; J: TRBJ1-5; size: .; D: TRBD1; V: TRBV28
DNA: TGTGCCAGCAGACCGACAGGGGAGTTAGAGACCCAGTACTTC; CDR3: CASRPTGELETQYF; J: TRBJ2-5; size: once; D: TRBD1; V: TRBV2
DNA: TGTGCCAGCAGCCAAGATTTGACAGGGGCGGATACGCAGTATTTT; CDR3: CASSQDLTGADTQYF; J: TRBJ2-3; size: .; D: TRBD1; V: TRBV4-2
DNA: TGTGCCAGCAGCTCGGGTACTAGCGGAACTAGCTCCTACGAGCAGTACTTC; CDR3: CASSSGTSGTSSYEQYF; J: TRBJ2-7; size: few; D: TRBD2; V: TRBV11-2
DNA: TGTGCCAGCAGTGAATCCCCTAGCGGGCGCTACGAGCAGTACTTC; CDR3: CASSESPSGRYEQYF; J: TRBJ2-7; size: few; D: TRBD2; V: TRBV2
DNA: TGTGCCAGCTCACCCTTTCTGGGTAGCGCGCTCTACAATGAGCAGTTCTTC; CDR3: CASSPFLGSALYNEQFF; J: TRBJ2-1; size: .; D: .; V: TRBV18
DNA: TGTGCCTGGAGTTTATTCTCCGATACGCAGTATTTT; CDR3: CAWSLFSDTQYF; J: TRBJ2-3; size: .; D: .; V: TRBV30
DNA: TGCGCCAGCAGCCTTCTCCCTCAGGGTCCTACGACGCAGTACTTC; CDR3: CASSLLPQGPTTQYF; J: TRBJ2-7; size: .; D: .; V: TRBV5-1
DNA: TGTGCCTGGAGACAGGGTGGTGTATCCTACGAGCAGTACTTC; CDR3: CAWRQGGVSYEQYF; J: TRBJ2-7; size: .; D: .; V: TRBV30
DNA: TGTGCCACCAGCACTGGCTGGGCGGGACCTCTAAATGAGCAGTTCTTC; CDR3: CATSTGWAGPLNEQFF; J: TRBJ2-1; size: once; D: .; V: TRBV15
DNA: TGTGCCAGCAGTTCGAACAGGATAGTTCGGGGGACCAAAAACATTCAGTACTTC; CDR3: CASSSNRIVRGTKNIQYF; J: TRBJ2-4; size: .; D: .; V: TRBV28
DNA: TGTGCCAGCAGCCCTCCCGGGAGAAGCAATCAGCCCCAGCATTTT; CDR3: CASSPPGRSNQPQHF; J: TRBJ1-5; size: .; D: .; V: TRBV21-1
DNA: TGTGCCAGCAGCCCAGTGGGGGTCGTCAGCAATCAGCCCCAGCATTTT; CDR3: CASSPVGVVSNQPQHF; J: TRBJ1-5; size: .; D: .; V: TRBV7-8
DNA: TGTGCCAGCAGTCGGGAACTGAACACTGAAGCTTTCTTT; CDR3: CASSRELNTEAFF; J: TRBJ1-1; size: .; D: .; V: TRBV6-4
DNA: TGTGCCAGCAGTTTGATCGTGAAGAGGGGTAGGGACTACGAGCAGTACTTC; CDR3: CASSLIVKRGRDYEQYF; J: TRBJ2-7; size: once; D: .; V: TRBV28
DNA: TGTGCCAGCTCACGACAGGGGGCGGTCACTGAAGCTTTCTTT; CDR3: CASSRQGAVTEAFF; J: TRBJ1-1; size: .; D: TRBD1; V: TRBV18
DNA: TGTGCCAGCAGTTTTCTTCTCTCCGTACAGGGCGGATTGGGCTACACCTTC; CDR3: CASSFLLSVQGGLGYTF; J: TRBJ1-2; size: .; D: .; V: TRBV28
DNA: TGTGCCAGCAGCTTAGACGTCGAGGGAGAGTGGAACACCGGGGAGCTGTTTTTT; CDR3: CASSLDVEGEWNTGELFF; J: TRBJ2-2; size: .; D: .; V: TRBV11-2
DNA: TGTGCTAGTGGTTTGGGAGGGGGCACTGAAGCTTTCTTT; CDR3: CASGLGGGTEAFF; J: TRBJ1-1; size: .; D: .; V: TRBV12-5
DNA: TGTGCCAGCAGACTCGGACAGGGGAACACCGGGGAGCTGTTTTTT; CDR3: CASRLGQGNTGELFF; J: TRBJ2-2; size: .; D: TRBD1; V: TRBV5-4
DNA: TGTGCCTGGAGTGCGGACTCTGTGAACACTGAAGCTTTCTTT; CDR3: CAWSADSVNTEAFF; J: TRBJ1-1; size: few; D: .; V: TRBV30
DNA: TGTGCCAGCTCACCAAATTTACCCGGAACCGGCGCCGGGGAGCTGTTTTTT; CDR3: CASSPNLPGTGAGELFF; J: TRBJ2-2; size: .; D: .; V: TRBV18
DNA: TGTGCCAGCAGCCAAGATAGGGTTGGACCAACTGAAGCTTTCTTT; CDR3: CASSQDRVGPTEAFF; J: TRBJ1-1; size: .; D: .; V: TRBV4-2
DNA: TGTGCCAGCAGCGGCCGGGGCGGAGCAGGCACAGATACGCAGTATTTT; CDR3: CASSGRGGAGTDTQYF; J: TRBJ2-3; size: .; D: .; V: TRBV9
DNA: TGTGCCAGCAAGCGGGCCTCCTACGAGCAGTACTTC; CDR3: CASKRASYEQYF; J: TRBJ2-7; size: .; D: .; V: TRBV6-1
DNA: TGTGCCAGCAGCCAACAGCTTGGCTACACCTTC; CDR3: CASSQQLGYTF; J: TRBJ1-2; size: .; D: .; V: TRBV4-2
DNA: TGTGCCAGCACCTTGGGGGCAGGGGGCGGAGAGACCCAGTACTTC; CDR3: CASTLGAGGGETQYF; J: TRBJ2-5; size: .; D: TRBD1; V: TRBV6-1
DNA: TGTGCCAGCAGCTTAGCGGGATACCGGGACACCGGGGAGCTGTTTTTT; CDR3: CASSLAGYRDTGELFF; J: TRBJ2-2; size: .; D: .; V: TRBV13
DNA: TGTGCCAGCAGTTTCAGGACAGGGGAAAACATTCAGTACTTC; CDR3: CASSFRTGENIQYF; J: TRBJ2-4; size: .; D: TRBD1; V: TRBV5-5
DNA: TGTGCCAGCAGCAGGACTAGCGGGAGAGAGACCCAGTACTTC; CDR3: CASSRTSGRETQYF; J: TRBJ2-5; size: .; D: TRBD2; V: TRBV9
DNA: TGTGCCAGCTCACCCGGAGGGATGGAGCAGCCCCAGCATTTT; CDR3: CASSPGGMEQPQHF; J: TRBJ1-5; size: .; D: .; V: TRBV18